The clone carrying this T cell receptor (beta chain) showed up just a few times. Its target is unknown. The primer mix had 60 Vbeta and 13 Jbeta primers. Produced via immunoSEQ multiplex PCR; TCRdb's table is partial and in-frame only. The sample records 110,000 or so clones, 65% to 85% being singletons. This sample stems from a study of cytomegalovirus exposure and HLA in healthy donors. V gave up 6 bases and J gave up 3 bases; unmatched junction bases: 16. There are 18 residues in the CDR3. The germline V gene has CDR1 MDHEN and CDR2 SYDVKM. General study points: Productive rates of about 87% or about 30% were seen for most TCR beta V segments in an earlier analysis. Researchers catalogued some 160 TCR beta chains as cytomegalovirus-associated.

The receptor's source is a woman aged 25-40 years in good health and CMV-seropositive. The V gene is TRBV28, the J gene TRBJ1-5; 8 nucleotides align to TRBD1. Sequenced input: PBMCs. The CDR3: CASRYASSDREVNQPQHF. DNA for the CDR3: TGTGCCAGCAGATATGCCTCTTCGGACAGGGAAGTCAATCAGCCCCAGCATTTT.